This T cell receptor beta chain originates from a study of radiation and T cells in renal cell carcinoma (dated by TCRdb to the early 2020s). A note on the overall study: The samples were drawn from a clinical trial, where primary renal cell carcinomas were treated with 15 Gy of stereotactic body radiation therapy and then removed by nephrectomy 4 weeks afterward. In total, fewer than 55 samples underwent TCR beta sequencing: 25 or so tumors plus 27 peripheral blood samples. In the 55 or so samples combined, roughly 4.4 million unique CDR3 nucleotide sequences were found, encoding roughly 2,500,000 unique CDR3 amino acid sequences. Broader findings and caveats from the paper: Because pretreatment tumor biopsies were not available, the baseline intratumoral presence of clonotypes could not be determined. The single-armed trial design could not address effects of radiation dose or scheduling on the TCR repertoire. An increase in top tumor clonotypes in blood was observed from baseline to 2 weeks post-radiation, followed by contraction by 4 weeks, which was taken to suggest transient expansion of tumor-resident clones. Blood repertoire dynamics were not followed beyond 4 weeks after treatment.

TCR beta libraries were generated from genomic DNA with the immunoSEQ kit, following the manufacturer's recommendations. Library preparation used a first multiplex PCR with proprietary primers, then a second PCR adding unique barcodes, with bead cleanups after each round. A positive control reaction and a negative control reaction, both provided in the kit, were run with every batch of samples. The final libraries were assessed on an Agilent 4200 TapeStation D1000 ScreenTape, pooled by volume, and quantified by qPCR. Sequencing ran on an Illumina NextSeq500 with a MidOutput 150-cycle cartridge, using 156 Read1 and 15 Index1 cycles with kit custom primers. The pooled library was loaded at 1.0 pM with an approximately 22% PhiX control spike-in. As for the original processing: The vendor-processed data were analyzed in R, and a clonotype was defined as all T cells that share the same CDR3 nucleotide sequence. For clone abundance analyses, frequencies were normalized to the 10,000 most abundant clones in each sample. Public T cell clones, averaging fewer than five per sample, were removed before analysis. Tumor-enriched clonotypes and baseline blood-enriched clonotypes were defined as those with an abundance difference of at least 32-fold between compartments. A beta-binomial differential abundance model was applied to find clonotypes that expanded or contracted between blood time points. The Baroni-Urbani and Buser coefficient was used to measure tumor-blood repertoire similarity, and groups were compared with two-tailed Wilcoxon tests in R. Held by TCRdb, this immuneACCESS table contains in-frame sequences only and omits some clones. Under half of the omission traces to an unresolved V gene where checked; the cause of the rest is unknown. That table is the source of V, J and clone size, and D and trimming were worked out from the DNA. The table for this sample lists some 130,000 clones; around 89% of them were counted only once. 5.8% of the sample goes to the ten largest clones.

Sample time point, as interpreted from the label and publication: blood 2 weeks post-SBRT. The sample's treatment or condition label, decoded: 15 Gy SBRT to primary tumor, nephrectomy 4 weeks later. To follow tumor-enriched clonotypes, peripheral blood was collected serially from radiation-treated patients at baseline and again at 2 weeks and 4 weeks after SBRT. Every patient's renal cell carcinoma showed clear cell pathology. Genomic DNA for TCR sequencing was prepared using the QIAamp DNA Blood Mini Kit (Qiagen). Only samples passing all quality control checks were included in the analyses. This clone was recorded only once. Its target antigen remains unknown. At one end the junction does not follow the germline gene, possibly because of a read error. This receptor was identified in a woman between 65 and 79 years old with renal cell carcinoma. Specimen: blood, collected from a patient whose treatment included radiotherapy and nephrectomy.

This receptor carries the CDR3 CASSLDRPQAEQYF. The sequenced DNA: TGTGCCAGTAGTTTAGACAGACCCCAAGCCGAGCAGTACTTC. The rearranged chain carries TRBV19 and TRBJ2-7; D gene: possibly TRBD1, on 5 matching bases. The germline V gene (reference sequence) gives CDR1 as LNHDA and CDR2 as SQIVND. The CDR3 contains 14 residues, cysteine and phenylalanine counted. Here the CDR3 DNA is all that survives: 42 bases in frame from base 1.